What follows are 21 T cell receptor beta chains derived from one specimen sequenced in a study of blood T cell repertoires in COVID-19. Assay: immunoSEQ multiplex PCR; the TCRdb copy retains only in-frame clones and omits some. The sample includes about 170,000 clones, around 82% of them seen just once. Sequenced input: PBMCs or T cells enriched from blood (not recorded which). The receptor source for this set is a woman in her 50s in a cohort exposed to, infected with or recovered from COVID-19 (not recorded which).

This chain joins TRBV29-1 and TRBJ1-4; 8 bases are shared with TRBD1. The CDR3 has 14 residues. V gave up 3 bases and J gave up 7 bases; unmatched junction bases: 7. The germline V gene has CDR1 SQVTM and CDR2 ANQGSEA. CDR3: CSVEGAGGGEKLFF. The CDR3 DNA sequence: TGCAGCGTTGAGGGGGCAGGGGGCGGTGAAAAACTGTTTTTT.

CDR3 region: CASSGTGGLTEAFF. CDR3 sequence (DNA): TGTGCCAGTAGTGGGACAGGGGGCCTTACTGAAGCTTTCTTT. The chain has TRBV19 and TRBJ1-1; 12 bases map to TRBD1. V lost 5 bases to trimming and J lost 5 bases; unmatched junction nucleotides: 3. Germline V gene lookup returns CDR1 LNHDA and CDR2 SQIVND (reference sequence). There are 14 residues in the CDR3.

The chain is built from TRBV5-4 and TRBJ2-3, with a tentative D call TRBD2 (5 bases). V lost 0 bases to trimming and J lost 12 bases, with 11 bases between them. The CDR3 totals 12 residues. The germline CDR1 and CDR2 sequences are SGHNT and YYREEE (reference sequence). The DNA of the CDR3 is TGTGCCAGCAGCTTGGTCCGGGGTACCCAGTATTTT. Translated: CASSLVRGTQYF.

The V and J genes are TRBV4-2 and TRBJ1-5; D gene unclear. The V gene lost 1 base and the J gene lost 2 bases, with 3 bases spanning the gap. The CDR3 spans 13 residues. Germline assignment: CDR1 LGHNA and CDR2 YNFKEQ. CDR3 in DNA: TGTGCCAGCAGCCAAGGCGGCAATCAGCCCCAGCATTTT. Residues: CASSQGGNQPQHF.

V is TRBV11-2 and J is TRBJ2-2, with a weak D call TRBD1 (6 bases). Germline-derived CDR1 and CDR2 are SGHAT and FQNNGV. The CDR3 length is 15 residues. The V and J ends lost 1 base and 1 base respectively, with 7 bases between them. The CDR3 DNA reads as TGTGCCAGCAGCTTAGGGACAGTGAACACCGGGGAGCTGTTTTTT. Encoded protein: CASSLGTVNTGELFF.

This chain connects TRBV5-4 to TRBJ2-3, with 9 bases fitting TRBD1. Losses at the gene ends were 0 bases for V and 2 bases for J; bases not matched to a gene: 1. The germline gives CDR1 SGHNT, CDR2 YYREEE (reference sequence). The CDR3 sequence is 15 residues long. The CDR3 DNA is TGTGCCAGCAGCTTGGACAGGGGGCCCACAGATACGCAGTATTTT. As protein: CASSLDRGPTDTQYF.

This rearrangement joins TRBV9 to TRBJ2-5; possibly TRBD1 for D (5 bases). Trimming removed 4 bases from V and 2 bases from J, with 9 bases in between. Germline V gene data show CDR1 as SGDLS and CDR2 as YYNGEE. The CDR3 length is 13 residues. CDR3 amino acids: CASSPRGQETQYF. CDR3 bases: TGTGCCAGCAGCCCTAGGGGACAAGAGACCCAGTACTTC. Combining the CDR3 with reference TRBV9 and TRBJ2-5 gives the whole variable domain DSGVTQTPKHLITATGQRVTLRCSPRSGDLSVYWYQQSLDQGLQFLIQYYNGEERAKGNILERFSAQQFPDLHSELNLSSLELGDSALYFCASSPRGQETQYFGPGTRLLVL.

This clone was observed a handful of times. In nucleotides, the CDR3 is TGTGCCAGCAGCCAAGCGACAGGAACCTACGAGCAGTACTTC. Amino acids: CASSQATGTYEQYF. This chain uses TRBV4-2 with TRBJ2-7, with a weak D call TRBD1 (6 bases). There are 14 residues in the CDR3. V was shortened by 1 base and J by 2 bases, with 9 bases between the two germline ends. Germline V gene lookup returns CDR1 LGHNA and CDR2 YNFKEQ.

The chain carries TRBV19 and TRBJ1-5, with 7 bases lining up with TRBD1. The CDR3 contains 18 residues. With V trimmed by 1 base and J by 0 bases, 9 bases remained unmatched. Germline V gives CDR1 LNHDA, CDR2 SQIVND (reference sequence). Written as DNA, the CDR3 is TGTGCCAGTAGTATAGTACGGACAGGTGGGTTTAGCAATCAGCCCCAGCATTTT. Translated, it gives CASSIVRTGGFSNQPQHF.

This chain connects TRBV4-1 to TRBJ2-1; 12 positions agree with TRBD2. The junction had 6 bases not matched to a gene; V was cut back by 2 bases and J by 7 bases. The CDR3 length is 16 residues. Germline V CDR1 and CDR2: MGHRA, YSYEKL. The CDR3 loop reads CASSQTASGGANEQFF. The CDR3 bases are TGCGCCAGCAGCCAAACGGCTAGCGGGGGGGCGAATGAGCAGTTCTTC.

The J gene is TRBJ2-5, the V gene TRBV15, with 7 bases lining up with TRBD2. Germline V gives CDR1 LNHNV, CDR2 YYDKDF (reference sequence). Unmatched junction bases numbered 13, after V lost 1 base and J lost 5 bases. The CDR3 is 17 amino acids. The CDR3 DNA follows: TGTGCCACCAGCAGAGTTGGGGCTAGCGGTCCAAGGGAGACCCAGTACTTC. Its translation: CATSRVGASGPRETQYF.

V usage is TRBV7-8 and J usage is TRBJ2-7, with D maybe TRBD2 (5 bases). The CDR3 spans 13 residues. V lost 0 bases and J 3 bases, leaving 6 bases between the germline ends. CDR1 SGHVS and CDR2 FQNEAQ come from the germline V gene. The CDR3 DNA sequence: TGTGCCAGCAGCTTAGCGGGGAGCTACGAGCAGTACTTC. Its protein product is CASSLAGSYEQYF. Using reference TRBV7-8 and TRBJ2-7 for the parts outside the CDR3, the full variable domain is GAGVSQSPRYKVAKRGQDVALRCDPISGHVSLFWYQQALGQGPEFLTYFQNEAQLDKSGLPSDRFFAERPEGSVSTLKIQRTQQEDSAVYLCASSLAGSYEQYFGPGTRLTVT.

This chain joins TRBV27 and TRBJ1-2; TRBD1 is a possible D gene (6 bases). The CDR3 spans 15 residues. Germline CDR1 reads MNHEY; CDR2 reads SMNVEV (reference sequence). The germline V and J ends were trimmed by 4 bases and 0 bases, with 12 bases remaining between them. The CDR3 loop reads CASSSLRGPNYGYTF. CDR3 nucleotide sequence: TGTGCCAGCAGTTCTCTCAGGGGACCTAACTATGGCTACACCTTC.

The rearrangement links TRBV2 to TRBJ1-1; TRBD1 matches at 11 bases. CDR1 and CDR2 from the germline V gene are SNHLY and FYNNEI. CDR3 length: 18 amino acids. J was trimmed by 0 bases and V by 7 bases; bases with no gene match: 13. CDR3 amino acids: CASIDPSGTGGMNTEAFF. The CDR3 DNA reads TGTGCCAGCATTGACCCCTCCGGGACAGGGGGAATGAACACTGAAGCTTTCTTT.

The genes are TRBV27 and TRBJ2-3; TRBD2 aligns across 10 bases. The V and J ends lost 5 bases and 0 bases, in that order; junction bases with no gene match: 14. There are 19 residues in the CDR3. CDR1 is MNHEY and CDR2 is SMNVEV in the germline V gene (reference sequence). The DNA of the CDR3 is TGTGCCAGCAGTCCAAATAGCGGGGGGCCGGTCCTCAGCACAGATACGCAGTATTTT. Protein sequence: CASSPNSGGPVLSTDTQYF.

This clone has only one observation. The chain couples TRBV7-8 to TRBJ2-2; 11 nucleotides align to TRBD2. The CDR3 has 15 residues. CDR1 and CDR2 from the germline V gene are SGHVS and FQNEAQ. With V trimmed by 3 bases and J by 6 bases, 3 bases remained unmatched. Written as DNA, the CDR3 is TGTGCCAGCAGCTTTTTTAGCGGGGGGGCCGGGGAGCTGTTTTTT. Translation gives CASSFFSGGAGELFF.

This chain's CDR3 is CASSWGLAGGETQYF. The CDR3 nucleotides read TGTGCCAGCAGCTGGGGACTAGCGGGGGGGGAGACCCAGTACTTC. The chain combines TRBV6-5 with TRBJ2-5; 16 nucleotides align to TRBD2. Germline V lookup: CDR1 MNHEY, CDR2 SVGAGI. With V trimmed by 6 bases and J by 5 bases, 3 bases remained unmatched. This CDR3 is built from 15 residues.

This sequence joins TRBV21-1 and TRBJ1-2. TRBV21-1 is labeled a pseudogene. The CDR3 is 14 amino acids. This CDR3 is CASSKRGTPYGYTF. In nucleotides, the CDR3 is TGTGCCAGCAGCAAACGGGGAACCCCCTATGGCTACACCTTC.

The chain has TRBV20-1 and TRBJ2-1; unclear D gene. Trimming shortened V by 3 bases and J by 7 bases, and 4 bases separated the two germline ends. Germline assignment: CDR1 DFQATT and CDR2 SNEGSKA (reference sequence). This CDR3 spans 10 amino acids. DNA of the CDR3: TGCAGTGCTAGCCGGAATGAGCAGTTCTTC. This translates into CSASRNEQFF.

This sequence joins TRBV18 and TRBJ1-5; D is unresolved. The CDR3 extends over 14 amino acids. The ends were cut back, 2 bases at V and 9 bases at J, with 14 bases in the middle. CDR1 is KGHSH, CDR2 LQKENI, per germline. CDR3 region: CASSPSGTSGPQHF. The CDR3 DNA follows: TGTGCCAGCTCACCAAGTGGAACATCGGGGCCCCAGCATTTT.

This CDR3 reads CASSVNIRGVTEAFF. In nucleotides, the CDR3 is TGTGCCAGCAGCGTCAACATCAGGGGTGTCACTGAAGCTTTCTTT. This chain links TRBV11-2 with TRBJ1-1; perhaps TRBD1 as D (6 bases). The germline V and J ends were trimmed by 5 bases and 4 bases, with 17 bases remaining between them. CDR1 SGHAT and CDR2 FQNNGV come from the germline V gene. The CDR3 extends over 15 amino acids.